The entry that follows covers one T cell receptor (beta chain) sequence. This clonotype was picked up many times. What antigen it recognizes has not been identified. Base quality data are lacking; no much larger clone is found one base away. For the unsorted PBMC libraries, 2 million PBMCs were stored in RNAlater at -80 degrees C until RNA extraction and were used to generate the libraries. Multiple sclerosis patients were enrolled in a US clinical protocol evaluating disease progression by magnetic resonance imaging. Peripheral blood was subjected to Ficoll-Hypaque density gradient centrifugation to isolate PBMCs, which were then cryopreserved in liquid nitrogen. Including cysteine and phenylalanine, the CDR3 has 14 amino acids. The CDR3 DNA has 42 bases and is translated from base 1. Relative to germline, V is 5 bases shorter and J is 1 base shorter, with 11 bases between their ends. From a lookup of the germline V gene (reference sequence), CDR1 and CDR2 are SEHNR and FQNEAQ.

This record belongs to a study of neurological immune-mediated disorders (dated by TCRdb to the late 2010s). With respect to the entire study: Among the approximately 34 multiple sclerosis patients, roughly 31 had relapsing-remitting MS and 3 had secondary progressive MS. Peripheral blood TCR-beta repertoires from HTLV-I-associated myelopathy (HAM/TSP) patients, multiple sclerosis patients and healthy controls were compared by UMI-based sequencing. The 90 to 120 TCR-beta libraries covered PBMC samples along with longitudinal samples, technical triplicates, and paired sorted CD4+ and CD8+ T-cell subsets. The cohort comprised 68 subjects: roughly 15 HAM/TSP patients, 34 multiple sclerosis patients and around 20 healthy controls. Findings and caveats that apply to the study as a whole: TCR clonal expansion was highest in HAM/TSP patients and lowest in MS patients, with MS patients falling below even healthy controls. In a phylogenetic analysis, the repertoires of 18 out of 34 MS patients fell into a single cluster of related CDR3 sequences, pointing to a possible signature at the repertoire level. No clinical or MRI features were associated with the MS cluster, and the authors said that larger cohorts are needed. Across subjects, expanded clones never shared an identical CDR3 amino acid sequence, which suggests that the TCR-beta repertoires in every group were private.

cDNA was synthesized by template-switch 5'RACE using a primer with a 10-nucleotide random unique molecular identifier that tagged each TCR transcript. Every sequencing run covered 15-18 subjects and yielded more than 170 million TCR-beta sequences. Total RNA was extracted with the RNeasy kit. TCR-beta VDJ regions were amplified with primers for the TCR constant region and the 5'RACE anchor, using the KAPA Real-time Library Amplification kit. A first PCR added sample indexes and Illumina adaptors, after which a second PCR increased the library yield. After Ampure bead purification, the roughly 650 bp TCR product was size-selected on a 2% E-gel SizeSelection system. Library quality was checked on a Bioanalyzer, concentration was measured with Qubit, and libraries were quantified with the Kapa Library Quantification kit before pooling. Paired-end 2 x 150 bp sequencing of the libraries was performed on an Illumina HiSeq 2500. To increase sequence diversity, about 23-30% phiX was spiked into each library pool. The source study handled its data this way. Quality-filtered reads were processed with the UMI-based MiGEC pipeline, which removed over 75% of raw TCR sequences during error correction. IMGT germline references were used for alignment of VDJ genes, and clonotypes were defined by a unique CDR3 amino acid sequence together with V-J genes. Clonal expansion, Shannon diversity and CDR3 relatedness (CalcPairwiseDistances, ClusterSamples) were evaluated with VDJtools, and phylogenetic trees were built with CLCbio workbench. Using coefficient-of-variation modelling across technical triplicates, the study counted a clone as expanded if it had at least 8 unique UMIs. The public sequencing data were trimmed at Q25 with fastp and processed into clonotypes with MiXCR by TCRdb, which kept only in-frame beta chains. When rows share a CDR3 protein, they turn into one entry using the most common DNA and genes. TCRdb's processing, not the authors', yielded these V and J calls. The sample yields 50,000 to 65,000 distinct CDR3 sequences; less than 4.5% were counted once. The ten largest clones add up to roughly 1.5% of the sample.

This TCR was recovered from a man aged 25 to 40 with multiple sclerosis. Rearrangement joined TRBV7-9 to TRBJ1-1; TRBD1 is a weak D gene call, 6 bases matching. Sequences were obtained from PBMCs. The CDR3 reads CASSARQENTEAFF. The DNA reads TGTGCCAGCAGCGCCAGACAGGAGAACACTGAAGCTTTCTTT.